Each of the 30 T cell receptor beta chains below was sequenced from the same sample in a study of PD-L1 blockade in urothelial cancer (dated by TCRdb to the late 2010s). The library was built by means of the immunoSEQ multiplex PCR assay. TCRdb took over this immuneACCESS table, retaining in-frame rearrangements with V and J assigned. Such tables are incomplete; in checked studies, under half of the missing clones stem from an unresolved V gene, and the remainder is unexplained. The sample has 100,000 to 150,000 clones on record, roughly 80% of them singletons. Of the sample, roughly 2.9% falls within the top ten clones. The intended sense of this specimen's time point label: pretreatment peripheral blood. The sequenced sample was PBMCs, obtained around atezolizumab (anti-PD-L1) treatment. The receptors derive from a man in his fifties or sixties with urothelial cancer.

The genes are TRBV11-2 and TRBJ2-7, with 7 bases identical to TRBD2. The CDR3 spans 13 residues. Unmatched junction bases numbered 7, after V lost 5 bases and J lost 6 bases. Germline CDR1 is SGHAT and CDR2 is FQNNGV. The CDR3 reads CASSTGGVGEQYF. The CDR3, as DNA: TGTGCCAGCAGCACTGGGGGGGTCGGCGAGCAGTACTTC. The entire variable domain, with the rest obtained from reference TRBV11-2 and TRBJ2-7, is as follows: EAGVAQSPRYKIIEKRQSVAFWCNPISGHATLYWYQQILGQGPKLLIQFQNNGVVDDSQLPKDRFSAERLKGVDSTLKIQPAKLEDSAVYLCASSTGGVGEQYFGPGTRLTVT.

V is TRBV6-5 and J is TRBJ2-7, with TRBD2 matching 8 bases. Per the germline V gene, CDR1 is MNHEY and CDR2 is SVGAGI. With 6 bases clipped from V and 1 base from J, the junction kept 5 bases outside the gene matches. This CDR3 contains 14 residues. DNA for the CDR3: TGTGCCAGCAGCCCCCGGGGGGGTTCCTACGAGCAGTACTTC. Its translation: CASSPRGGSYEQYF.

This chain connects TRBV6-6 to TRBJ2-7; 7 bases match TRBD2. In germline, CDR1 is MNHNY, CDR2 SVGAGI (reference sequence). J gave up 5 bases and V 4 bases, and 11 bases lay outside the gene matches. The length of the CDR3 is 15 residues. The CDR3 region is CASSSGSGVRDEQYF. The DNA for the CDR3 is TGTGCCAGCAGTTCAGGGAGCGGGGTGCGAGACGAGCAGTACTTC.

This chain uses TRBV5-5 with TRBJ2-1; TRBD1 matches at 7 bases. Trimming at V came to 0 bases and at J to 10 bases, leaving 13 bases not matched to a gene. The germline gives CDR1 SGHKS, CDR2 YYEKEE (reference sequence). CDR3 length: 16 residues. The CDR3 region is CASSLAGTDWAFEQFF. The CDR3, as DNA: TGTGCCAGCAGCTTGGCCGGGACAGATTGGGCTTTCGAGCAGTTCTTC.

The chain couples TRBV11-2 to TRBJ1-2, with 7 bases identical to TRBD1. The V gene's germline CDR1 is SGHAT and CDR2 FQNNGV. The CDR3 loop spans 15 amino acids. The junction had 9 bases not matched to a gene; V was cut back by 0 bases and J by 8 bases. In DNA form, the CDR3 reads TGTGCCAGCAGCTTAGATATCGACAGGGCTGGAGGCTACACCTTC. Its translation: CASSLDIDRAGGYTF.

This clone was observed a few times. The chain employs TRBV19 and TRBJ1-2, with unresolved D. V was shortened by 7 bases and J by 8 bases, with 17 bases between the two germline ends. There are 13 residues in the CDR3. Germline lookup yields CDR1 LNHDA and CDR2 SQIVND (reference sequence). The chain's CDR3 is CASNSGGPFGYTF. The CDR3 nucleotides are TGTGCCAGTAATTCAGGTGGGCCGTTCGGCTACACCTTC.

With respect to this clone: This CDR3 is also generated by other DNA sequences in the sample. This chain connects TRBV7-8 to TRBJ1-1, with TRBD1 identical over 8 bases. The CDR3 extends over 14 amino acids. With 6 bases clipped from V and 1 base from J, the junction kept 4 bases outside the gene matches. Germline-derived CDR1 and CDR2 are SGHVS and FQNEAQ. The CDR3 loop reads CASSPGQGNTEAFF. Here the CDR3 DNA reads TGTGCCAGCAGTCCCGGACAGGGGAACACTGAAGCTTTCTTT.

The chain combines TRBV30 with TRBJ2-5; no clear D. Between the trimmed V and J ends, which lost 0 bases and 5 bases, there was a span of 7 bases. The CDR3 loop spans 12 amino acids. CDR1 is GTSNPN, CDR2 SVGIG, per germline (reference sequence). The CDR3 nucleotides read TGTGCCTGGAGTGTATCTTTGGAGACCCAGTACTTC. It is translated as CAWSVSLETQYF. Using reference TRBV30 and TRBJ2-5 for the parts outside the CDR3, the full variable domain is SQTIHQWPATLVQPVGSPLSLECTVEGTSNPNLYWYRQAAGRGLQLLFYSVGIGQISSEVPQNLSASRPQDRQFILSSKKLLLSDSGFYLCAWSVSLETQYFGPGTRLLVL.

The genes are TRBV28 and TRBJ2-1, with TRBD2 matching 7 bases. J gave up 2 bases and V 7 bases, and 8 bases lay outside the gene matches. The CDR3 consists of 15 residues. The germline CDR1 and CDR2 sequences are MDHEN and SYDVKM. CDR3 sequence: CASIASGNPYNEQFF. The CDR3, as DNA: TGTGCCAGCATAGCTAGCGGTAACCCCTACAATGAGCAGTTCTTC.

The chain carries TRBV9 and TRBJ2-1, with 11 bases aligning to TRBD2. Trimming removed 0 bases from V and 8 bases from J; junction bases left unmatched: 7. Germline V gene lookup returns CDR1 SGDLS and CDR2 YYNGEE. This CDR3 spans 16 amino acids. The CDR3 sequence: CASSVAASGRLDEQFF. The CDR3 region has the DNA TGTGCCAGCAGCGTAGCGGCTAGCGGGAGGCTCGATGAGCAGTTCTTC. Full variable domain (outside the CDR3, taken from reference TRBV9 and TRBJ2-1): DSGVTQTPKHLITATGQRVTLRCSPRSGDLSVYWYQQSLDQGLQFLIQYYNGEERAKGNILERFSAQQFPDLHSELNLSSLELGDSALYFCASSVAASGRLDEQFFGPGTRLTVL.

The rearrangement uses TRBV5-6 and TRBJ2-1; 8 bases line up with TRBD2. V lost 9 bases, J lost 4 bases, and 9 bases stayed unmatched. The CDR3 is made up of 14 amino acids. Per germline, CDR1 SGHDT and CDR2 YYEEEE. The CDR3 region is CATTLAGLYNEQFF. The CDR3 DNA reads TGTGCCACTACGCTAGCGGGCCTGTACAATGAGCAGTTCTTC.

The chain carries TRBV5-1 and TRBJ2-3, with 13 positions matching TRBD2. The CDR3 is made up of 16 amino acids. The trim removed 2 bases at V and 4 bases at J, leaving 4 bases unmatched. Germline assignment: CDR1 SGHRS and CDR2 YFSETQ. The CDR3 loop reads CASSFRTSGSADTQYF. As DNA, the CDR3 is TGCGCCAGCAGCTTCCGGACTAGCGGGAGTGCAGATACGCAGTATTTT.

This rearrangement joins TRBV5-1 to TRBJ2-1; 8 bases line up with TRBD1. Germline values: CDR1 SGHRS, CDR2 YFSETQ. The CDR3 is made up of 13 amino acids. The V segment lost 0 bases and the J segment 10 bases; nucleotides outside the gene matches: 3. The CDR3 protein is CASSLGDRGEQFF. As DNA, the CDR3 is TGCGCCAGCAGCTTGGGCGACAGGGGAGAGCAGTTCTTC.

This chain joins TRBV15 and TRBJ2-1; D might be TRBD2 (5 bases). Germline CDR1 LNHNV, CDR2 YYDKDF (reference sequence). CDR3 length: 15 amino acids. Trimming cost V 8 bases and J 6 bases, with 20 bases left between them. The CDR3 DNA follows: TGTGCCACCCTCCCCGACCGGCTAGCCAGCAATGAGCAGTTCTTC. It is translated as CATLPDRLASNEQFF.

The chain recombines TRBV9 with TRBJ2-1; D perhaps matches TRBD1 (5 bases). The ends were cut back, 0 bases at V and 6 bases at J, with 10 bases in the middle. In germline, CDR1 is SGDLS, CDR2 YYNGEE. This CDR3 is built from 14 residues. Written as DNA, the CDR3 is TGTGCCAGCAGCGTAGCGCAGGGATTCAATGAGCAGTTCTTC. Translated, it gives CASSVAQGFNEQFF.

The chain recombines TRBV9 with TRBJ2-1; 7 bases are a match to TRBD2. CDR3 length: 16 amino acids. Germline lookup yields CDR1 SGDLS and CDR2 YYNGEE. V was clipped by 4 bases and J by 2 bases; unmatched bases: 9. The CDR3 sequence: CASSPGGGSAYNEQFF. The DNA for the CDR3 is TGTGCCAGCAGCCCAGGCGGCGGGAGTGCCTACAATGAGCAGTTCTTC.

This clone showed up just once. For the CDR3, the DNA is TGTGCCAGCGCACTCCAGGGGATCAGCTCTGGAAACACCATATATTTT. This translates into CASALQGISSGNTIYF. The rearrangement uses TRBV28 and TRBJ1-3; weak D call: TRBD1 (6 bases). CDR1 MDHEN and CDR2 SYDVKM come from the germline V gene. V lost 8 bases to trimming and J lost 0 bases, with 17 bases between them. This CDR3 is built from 16 residues.

The CDR3 DNA reads TGTGCCAGCAGCTTACCAGGATGGGCAGATACGCAGTATTTT. Protein sequence: CASSLPGWADTQYF. The chain couples TRBV7-9 to TRBJ2-3; D gene ambiguous. Germline assignment: CDR1 SEHNR and CDR2 FQNEAQ (reference sequence). The CDR3 contains 14 residues. With 2 bases removed from V and 4 bases from J, the gap between germline ends came to 10 bases.

The chain has TRBV14 and TRBJ2-2; 8 bases are shared with TRBD2. J lost 0 bases, V lost 8 bases, and 5 bases had no gene match. The CDR3 is made up of 15 amino acids. CDR1 and CDR2 (germline): SGHDN, FVKESK. The CDR3 region has the DNA TGTGCCAGCTCGAGACTAGCGACGAACACCGGGGAGCTGTTTTTT. It specifies CASSRLATNTGELFF.

CDR3 nucleotides: TGTGCCAGCAGTTCACAGCAGAATGAGCAGTTCTTC. Translating it yields CASSSQQNEQFF. The J gene is TRBJ2-1, the V gene TRBV28; D call uncertain. V lost 4 bases, J lost 7 bases, and 8 bases lay in between. CDR3 size: 12 residues. Per the germline V gene, CDR1 is MDHEN and CDR2 is SYDVKM.

A few counts support this clone. The rearrangement links TRBV6-1 to TRBJ1-5; D is uncertain. Between the trimmed V and J ends, which lost 4 bases and 5 bases, there was a span of 18 bases. There are 16 residues in the CDR3. CDR1 and CDR2 (germline): MNHNS, SASEGT. The DNA for the CDR3 is TGTGCCAGCAGTGCCTACTCACAAACTCGGGATCAGCCCCAGCATTTT. It yields the protein CASSAYSQTRDQPQHF.

The rearrangement uses TRBV7-2 and TRBJ1-2; D is unresolved. This CDR3 comprises 13 residues. The germline V gene has CDR1 SGHTA and CDR2 FQGNSA. Trimming cost V 7 bases and J 2 bases, with 11 bases left between them. The CDR3 region is CASTPPSNYGYTF. CDR3 nucleotide sequence: TGTGCCAGCACCCCCCCCTCGAACTATGGCTACACCTTC.

CDR3 sequence reads: CASSPWTSGTYPGEQYF. The CDR3 DNA reads TGTGCCAGCAGCCCCTGGACTAGCGGAACATACCCGGGTGAGCAGTACTTC. The chain carries TRBV7-2 and TRBJ2-7; 10 positions match TRBD2. The ends lost 5 bases at V and 7 bases at J; junction bases unmatched: 17. CDR1 and CDR2 from the germline V gene are SGHTA and FQGNSA. The CDR3 runs to 17 residues.

The chain carries TRBV5-6 and TRBJ1-2; 8 bases line up with TRBD1. J lost 0 bases, V lost 4 bases, and 8 bases had no gene match. This CDR3 is 16 amino acids long. Germline V gene lookup returns CDR1 SGHDT and CDR2 YYEEEE. For the CDR3, the DNA is TGTGCCAGCAGCCCGACAGGGGTGGGAGCTAACTATGGCTACACCTTC. Translated: CASSPTGVGANYGYTF.

The rearrangement joins TRBV6-4 to TRBJ2-1; unclear D gene. The V gene's germline CDR1 is MRHNA and CDR2 SNTAGT. There are 14 residues in the CDR3. The V and J ends lost 4 bases and 7 bases respectively, with 14 bases between them. The DNA of the CDR3 is TGTGCCAGCAGTGTGGCCTCAACCAGGAATGAGCAGTTCTTC. Translated, it gives CASSVASTRNEQFF.

This sequence joins TRBV6-1 and TRBJ1-2; 8 bases fit TRBD1. Trimming took 2 bases from V and 5 from J; bases not matched to a gene: 10. This CDR3 is 16 amino acids long. The germline V gene encodes CDR1 MNHNS and CDR2 SASEGT. The CDR3 region is CASSEISQGARYGYTF. The CDR3 DNA follows: TGTGCCAGCAGTGAAATCAGCCAGGGGGCACGGTATGGCTACACCTTC.

This chain uses TRBV30 with TRBJ2-2; 7 nucleotides line up with TRBD1. Germline CDR1 is GTSNPN and CDR2 is SVGIG (reference sequence). This CDR3 region has 13 residues. The trim removed 5 bases at V and 4 bases at J, leaving 4 bases unmatched. The CDR3 DNA follows: TGTGCCTGGGCCCCAGGGGGCACCGGGGAGCTGTTTTTT. This translates into CAWAPGGTGELFF.

This rearrangement joins TRBV5-5 to TRBJ2-5; 8 bases are a match to TRBD1. The V and J ends lost 5 bases and 5 bases, in that order; junction bases with no gene match: 5. Germline V CDR1 and CDR2: SGHKS, YYEKEE (reference sequence). CDR3 length equals 13 residues. The CDR3 loop reads CASRRTGRETQYF. The CDR3 DNA reads as TGTGCCAGCAGAAGGACAGGGCGGGAGACCCAGTACTTC.

Concerning this clone: The same CDR3 can be traced to other DNA sequences in this sample. CDR3 nucleotides: TGTGCCAGTAGTATTTTGGGGCAGGGGGCACCTGGGGCCAACGTCCTGACTTTC. It is translated as CASSILGQGAPGANVLTF. J is TRBJ2-6 and V is TRBV19, with 8 bases matching TRBD1. J was trimmed by 2 bases and V by 3 bases; bases with no gene match: 9. The CDR3 is 18 amino acids. CDR1 is LNHDA and CDR2 is SQIVND in the germline V gene (reference sequence).

Points on this clone: At one boundary the junction diverges from the germline segment, which might be a read error. The CDR3 nucleotides read TGTGCCAGCAGCGAAGATACGGGCTACGAGCAGTACTTC. Translated, it gives CASSEDTGYEQYF. The chain couples TRBV2 to TRBJ2-7, with D unresolved. Germline CDR1 reads SNHLY; CDR2 reads FYNNEI. The CDR3 extends over 13 amino acids.